This entry lists 8 T cell receptor beta chains sequenced from one sample in a study of molecular identifiers for immune sequencing clone quantification. TCRdb reprocessed the PCR reads via MiXCR and lists one record per CDR3 protein. The data contain more than 550,000 distinct CDR3 sequences, approximately 24% of them seen just once; the ten biggest clones take up about 0.84%. Material for sequencing was naive CD8+ T cells from blood, with Jurkat cell RNA spiked in. The subset here: FACS-sorted CD8+CD4-CCR7+CD45RA+ naive T cells. These receptors all stem from a human donor in good health. Some libraries in this study had Jurkat cell RNA spiked in.

This clonotype was recorded a few times. At one of its ends the junction is not consistent with the germline gene, which may arise from a read error. The rearrangement links TRBV5-1 to TRBJ2-3, with D unresolved. Germline V gene data show CDR1 as SGHRS and CDR2 as YFSETQ. The CDR3 spans 14 residues. The CDR3 is CAGSNIISTDTQYF. CDR3 DNA sequence: TGCGCCGGCAGCAATATAATTAGCACAGATACGCAGTATTTT.

The chain is built from TRBV9 and TRBJ2-7, with D possibly being TRBD2 (5 bases). Germline values: CDR1 SGDLS, CDR2 YYNGEE. The ends were cut back, 0 bases at V and 4 bases at J, with 11 bases in the middle. The CDR3 loop spans 14 amino acids. The CDR3 coding sequence is TGTGCCAGCAGCGTAGGTGGGAGTGAGTACGAGCAGTACTTC. Its translation: CASSVGGSEYEQYF.

The V and J genes are TRBV7-6 and TRBJ1-1; D is possibly TRBD1 (5 bases). The germline gives CDR1 SGHVS, CDR2 FNYEAQ. V gave up 1 base and J gave up 0 bases, with 12 bases separating them. CDR3 length: 16 residues. CDR3 region: CASSLERGSLNTEAFF. CDR3 nucleotide sequence: TGTGCCAGCAGCTTAGAGAGGGGTAGTTTGAACACTGAAGCTTTCTTT.

The chain employs TRBV5-5 and TRBJ2-7; 7 nucleotides agree with TRBD1. V lost 6 bases and J lost 5; bases outside the gene matches: 8. This CDR3 region has 13 residues. Per the germline V gene, CDR1 is SGHKS and CDR2 is YYEKEE (reference sequence). The CDR3 DNA reads as TGTGCCAGCAACGACGACAGGGCCCACGAGCAGTACTTC. Translating it yields CASNDDRAHEQYF.

This clonotype showed up many times. V gene TRBV20-1 combines with J gene TRBJ1-2; the D gene is possibly TRBD1 (5 bases). Germline V CDR1 and CDR2: DFQATT, SNEGSKA (reference sequence). The CDR3 has 13 residues. V lost 5 bases to trimming and J lost 4 bases, with 14 bases between them. In DNA, the CDR3 is TGCAGTGCTTTTATGGGACTTACCTATGGCTACACCTTC. It is translated as CSAFMGLTYGYTF.

As regards this clonotype: Being one base from a much bigger clone, this may be a read error. V and J are TRBV11-2 and TRBJ2-5; D is undetermined. The ends were cut back, 1 base at V and 10 bases at J, with 7 bases in the middle. Germline V gives CDR1 SGHAT, CDR2 FQNNGV. The CDR3 extends over 11 amino acids. The CDR3 DNA follows: TGTGCCAGCAGCTTAGGGGCCCTCCAGTACTTC. The encoded protein is CASSLGALQYF.

This clonotype occurred many times. The rearrangement joins TRBV12-3 or TRBV12-4 to TRBJ1-5, with D unresolved. The CDR3 totals 13 residues. The V end lost 7 bases, the J end lost 7 bases, and 14 bases lay between the germline ends. CDR3 nucleotide sequence: TGTGCCAGCACTCCCATCGTGGGGCAGCCCCAGCATTTT. Translated: CASTPIVGQPQHF.

Many counts were recorded for this clonotype. The rearrangement joins TRBV3-1 to TRBJ1-1; D gene uncertain. Trimming took 1 base from V and 4 from J, leaving 16 bases between them. The germline gives CDR1 LGHDT, CDR2 YNNKEL (reference sequence). The CDR3 is made up of 16 amino acids. The CDR3 loop reads CASSQGLFRRATEAFF. The CDR3 DNA follows: TGTGCCAGCAGCCAAGGGCTTTTTCGGAGGGCCACTGAAGCTTTCTTT.